Sequencing of this T cell receptor (beta chain) was carried out in a study of cytomegalovirus exposure and HLA in healthy donors. Looking at the study overall: Genetic ancestry analysis placed approximately 80% of the roughly 400 donors that were genotyped in the Caucasian-associated cluster.

PCR primers comprised 60 Vbeta and 13 Jbeta primers. The protocol was immunoSEQ multiplex PCR, while the TCRdb copy is restricted to in-frame clones and leaves out a portion. This table has nearly 100,000 clones, 70% to 80% appearing once. Study results and caveats: The authors assumed roughly uniform sequencing depth across donors for presence/absence analyses. TCR sequences were mostly rare, though some public TCRs occurred in many donors. A likely sequencing artifact accounted for one observed cluster of highly shared sequence variants.

To note about this clone: As yet, its antigen is unknown.

V lost 0 bases, J lost 1 base, and 6 bases stayed unmatched. Germline V gene data show CDR1 as GTSNPN and CDR2 as SVGIG (reference sequence). CDR3 length: 17 amino acids. The source is a woman between 55 and 75 years old in good health and CMV-seropositive. Sequenced material: PBMCs. The chain carries TRBV30 and TRBJ1-5; TRBD1 matches 10 bases. The DNA of the CDR3 is TGTGCCTGGAGTGTAGTTAGGGGACAGGGGAGCAATCAGCCCCAGCATTTT. The encoded protein is CAWSVVRGQGSNQPQHF.